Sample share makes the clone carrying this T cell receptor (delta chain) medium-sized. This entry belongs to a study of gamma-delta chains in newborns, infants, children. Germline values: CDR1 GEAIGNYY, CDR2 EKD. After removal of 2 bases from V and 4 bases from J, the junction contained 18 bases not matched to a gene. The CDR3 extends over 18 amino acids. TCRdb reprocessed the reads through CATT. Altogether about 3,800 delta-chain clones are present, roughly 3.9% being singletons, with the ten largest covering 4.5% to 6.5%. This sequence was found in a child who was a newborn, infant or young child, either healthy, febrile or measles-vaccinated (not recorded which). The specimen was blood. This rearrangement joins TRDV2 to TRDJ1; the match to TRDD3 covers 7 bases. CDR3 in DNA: TGTGCCTGTGACATAATCCCCGATACTGGGGATAATCACGATAAACTCATCTTT. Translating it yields CACDIIPDTGDNHDKLIF.